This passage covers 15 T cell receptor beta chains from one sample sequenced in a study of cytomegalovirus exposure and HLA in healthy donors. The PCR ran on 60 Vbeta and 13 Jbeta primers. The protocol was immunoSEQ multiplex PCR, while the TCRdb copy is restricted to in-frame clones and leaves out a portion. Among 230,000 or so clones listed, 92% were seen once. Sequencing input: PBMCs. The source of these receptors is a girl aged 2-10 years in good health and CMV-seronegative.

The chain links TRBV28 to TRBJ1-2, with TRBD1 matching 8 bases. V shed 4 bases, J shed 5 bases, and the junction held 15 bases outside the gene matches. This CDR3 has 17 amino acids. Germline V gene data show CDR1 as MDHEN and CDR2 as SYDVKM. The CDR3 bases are TGTGCCAGCAGTTCCTATTCCGGGACAGGTGGATTGTATGGCTACACCTTC. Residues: CASSSYSGTGGLYGYTF.

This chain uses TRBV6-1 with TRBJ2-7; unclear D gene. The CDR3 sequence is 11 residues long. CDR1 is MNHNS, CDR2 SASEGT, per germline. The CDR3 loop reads CVSRTAYEQYF. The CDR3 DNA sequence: TGTGTGAGCAGAACGGCCTACGAGCAGTACTTC.

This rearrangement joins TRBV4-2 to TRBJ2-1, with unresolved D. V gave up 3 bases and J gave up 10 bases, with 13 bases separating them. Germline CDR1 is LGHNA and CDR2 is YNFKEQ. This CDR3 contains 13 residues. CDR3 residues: CASSHRSGEEQFF. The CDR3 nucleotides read TGTGCCAGCAGCCACAGGTCTGGCGAAGAGCAGTTCTTC.

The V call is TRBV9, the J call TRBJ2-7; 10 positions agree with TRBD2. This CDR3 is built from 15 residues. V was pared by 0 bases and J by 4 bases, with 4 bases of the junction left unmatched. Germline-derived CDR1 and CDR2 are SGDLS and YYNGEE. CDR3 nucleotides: TGTGCCAGCAGCGTAGGTGGGACTAGCGCTTACGAGCAGTACTTC. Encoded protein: CASSVGGTSAYEQYF.

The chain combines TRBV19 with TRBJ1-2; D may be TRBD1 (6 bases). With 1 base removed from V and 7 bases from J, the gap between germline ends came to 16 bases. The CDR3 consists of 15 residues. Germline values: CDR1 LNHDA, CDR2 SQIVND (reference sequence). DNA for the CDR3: TGTGCCAGTAGTATAGGTCCCGGACAGTTTGGTGGCTACACCTTC. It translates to CASSIGPGQFGGYTF.

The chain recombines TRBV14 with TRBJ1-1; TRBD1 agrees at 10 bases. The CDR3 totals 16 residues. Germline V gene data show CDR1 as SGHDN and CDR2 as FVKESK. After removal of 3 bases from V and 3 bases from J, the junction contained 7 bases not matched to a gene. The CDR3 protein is CASSHHSDRGDTEAFF. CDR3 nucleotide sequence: TGTGCCAGCAGCCATCACTCGGACAGGGGGGACACTGAAGCTTTCTTT.

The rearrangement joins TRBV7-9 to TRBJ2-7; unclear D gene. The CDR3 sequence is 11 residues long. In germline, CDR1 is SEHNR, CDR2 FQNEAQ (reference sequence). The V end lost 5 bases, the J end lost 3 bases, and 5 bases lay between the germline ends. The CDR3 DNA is TGTGCCAGCAGCCGCGACTACGAGCAGTACTTC. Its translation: CASSRDYEQYF.

The CDR3 DNA follows: TGTGCCAGTAGTATGGGCCGGGACAGCTTTAACTATGGCTACACCTTC. Amino acids: CASSMGRDSFNYGYTF. The chain combines TRBV19 with TRBJ1-2, with 7 bases fitting TRBD1. Germline V gene lookup returns CDR1 LNHDA and CDR2 SQIVND (reference sequence). J gave up 1 base and V 3 bases, and 8 bases lay outside the gene matches. This CDR3 is built from 16 residues.

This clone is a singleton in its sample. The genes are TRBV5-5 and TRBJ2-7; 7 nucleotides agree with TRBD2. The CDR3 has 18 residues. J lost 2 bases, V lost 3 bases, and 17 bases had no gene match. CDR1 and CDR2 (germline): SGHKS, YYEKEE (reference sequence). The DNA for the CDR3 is TGTGCCAGCAGCTCCGACCCTCTCCGCGGGAGACCCCCCTACGAGCAGTACTTC. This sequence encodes CASSSDPLRGRPPYEQYF.

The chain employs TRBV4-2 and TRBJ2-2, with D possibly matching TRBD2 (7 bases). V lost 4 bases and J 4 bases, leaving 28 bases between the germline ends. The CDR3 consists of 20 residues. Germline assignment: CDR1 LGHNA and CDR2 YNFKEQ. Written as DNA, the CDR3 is TGTGCCAGCAGCCTCCTCAAGGGGGGGGGCGAGGGGTTGGTCACCGGGGAGCTGTTTTTT. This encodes CASSLLKGGGEGLVTGELFF.

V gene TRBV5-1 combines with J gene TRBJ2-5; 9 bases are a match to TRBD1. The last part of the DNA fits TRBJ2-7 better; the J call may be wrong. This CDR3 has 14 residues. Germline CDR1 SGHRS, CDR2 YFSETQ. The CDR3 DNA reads TGCGCCAGCAGCTTGGCCGGACAGGGGTACGAGCAGTACTTC. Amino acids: CASSLAGQGYEQYF.

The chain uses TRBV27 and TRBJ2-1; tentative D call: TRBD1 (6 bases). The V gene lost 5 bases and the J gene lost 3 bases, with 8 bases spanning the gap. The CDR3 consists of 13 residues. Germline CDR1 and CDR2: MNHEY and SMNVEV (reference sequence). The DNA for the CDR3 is TGTGCCAGCAGTAAGGACAGCTACAATGAGCAGTTCTTC. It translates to CASSKDSYNEQFF.

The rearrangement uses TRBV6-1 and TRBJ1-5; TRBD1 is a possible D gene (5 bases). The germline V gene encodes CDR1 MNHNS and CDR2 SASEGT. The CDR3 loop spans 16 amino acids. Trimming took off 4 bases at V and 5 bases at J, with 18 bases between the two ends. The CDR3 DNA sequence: TGTGCCAGCAGTGGACAGCCGAGAACAGGTGATCAGCCCCAGCATTTT. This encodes CASSGQPRTGDQPQHF.

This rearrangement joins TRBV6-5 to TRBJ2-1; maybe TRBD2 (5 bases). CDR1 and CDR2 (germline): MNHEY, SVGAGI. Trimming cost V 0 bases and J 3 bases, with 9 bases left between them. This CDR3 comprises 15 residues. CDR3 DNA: TGTGCCAGCAGTTACTCAGGGAGACACTACAATGAGCAGTTCTTC. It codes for CASSYSGRHYNEQFF.

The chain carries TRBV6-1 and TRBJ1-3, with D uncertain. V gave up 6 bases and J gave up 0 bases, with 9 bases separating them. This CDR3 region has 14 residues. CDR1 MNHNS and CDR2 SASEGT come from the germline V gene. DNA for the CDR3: TGTGCCAGCAGCCATCGGGGCTCTGGAAACACCATATATTTT. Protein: CASSHRGSGNTIYF.